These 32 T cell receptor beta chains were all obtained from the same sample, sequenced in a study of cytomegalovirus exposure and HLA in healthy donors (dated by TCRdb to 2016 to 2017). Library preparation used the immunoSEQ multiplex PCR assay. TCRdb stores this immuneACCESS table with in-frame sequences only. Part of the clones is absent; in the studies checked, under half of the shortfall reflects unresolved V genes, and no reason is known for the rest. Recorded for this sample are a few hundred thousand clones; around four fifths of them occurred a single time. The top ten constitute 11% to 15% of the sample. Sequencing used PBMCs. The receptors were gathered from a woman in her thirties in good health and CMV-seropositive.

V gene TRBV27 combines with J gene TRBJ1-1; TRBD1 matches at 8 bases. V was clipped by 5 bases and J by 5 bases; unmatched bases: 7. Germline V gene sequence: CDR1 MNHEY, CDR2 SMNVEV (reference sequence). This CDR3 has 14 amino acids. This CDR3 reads CASSADRGGTEAFF. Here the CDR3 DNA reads TGTGCCAGCAGTGCCGACAGGGGAGGGACTGAAGCTTTCTTT.

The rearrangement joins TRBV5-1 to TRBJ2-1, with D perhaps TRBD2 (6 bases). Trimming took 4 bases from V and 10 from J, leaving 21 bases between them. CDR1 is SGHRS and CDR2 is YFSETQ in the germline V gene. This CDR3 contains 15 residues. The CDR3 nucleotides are TGCGCCAGCAGCCCCCGGGACTTCGCAACGGGGGAGCAGTTCTTC. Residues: CASSPRDFATGEQFF.

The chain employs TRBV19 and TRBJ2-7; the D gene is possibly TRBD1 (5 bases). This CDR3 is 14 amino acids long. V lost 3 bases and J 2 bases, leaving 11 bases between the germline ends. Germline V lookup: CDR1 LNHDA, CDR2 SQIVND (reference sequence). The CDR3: CASSMVLTAYEQYF. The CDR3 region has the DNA TGTGCCAGTAGTATGGTACTGACAGCCTACGAGCAGTACTTC.

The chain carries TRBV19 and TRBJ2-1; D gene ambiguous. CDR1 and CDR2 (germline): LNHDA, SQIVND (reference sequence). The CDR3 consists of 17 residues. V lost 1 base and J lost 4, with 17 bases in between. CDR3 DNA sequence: TGTGCCAGTAGTATAGTACAGAGGTCGGCAATGTACAATGAGCAGTTCTTC. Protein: CASSIVQRSAMYNEQFF.

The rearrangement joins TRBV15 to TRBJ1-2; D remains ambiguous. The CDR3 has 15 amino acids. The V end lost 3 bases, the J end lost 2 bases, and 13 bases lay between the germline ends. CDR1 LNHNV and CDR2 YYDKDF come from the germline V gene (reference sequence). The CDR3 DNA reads TGTGCCACCAGCAGCCTCCCGGACGGGAACTATGGCTACACCTTC. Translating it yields CATSSLPDGNYGYTF.

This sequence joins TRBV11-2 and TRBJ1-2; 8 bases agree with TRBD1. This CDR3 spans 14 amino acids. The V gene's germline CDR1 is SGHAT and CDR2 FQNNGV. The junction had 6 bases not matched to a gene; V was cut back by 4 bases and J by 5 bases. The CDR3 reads CASSSGTGFYGYTF. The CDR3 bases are TGTGCCAGCAGCTCCGGGACAGGTTTTTATGGCTACACCTTC.

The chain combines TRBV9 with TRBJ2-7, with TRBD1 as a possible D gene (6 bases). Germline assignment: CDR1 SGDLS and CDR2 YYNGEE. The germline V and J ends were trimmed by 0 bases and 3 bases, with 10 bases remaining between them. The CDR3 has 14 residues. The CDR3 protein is CASSVGGDNYEQYF. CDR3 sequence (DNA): TGTGCCAGCAGCGTAGGAGGGGACAACTACGAGCAGTACTTC.

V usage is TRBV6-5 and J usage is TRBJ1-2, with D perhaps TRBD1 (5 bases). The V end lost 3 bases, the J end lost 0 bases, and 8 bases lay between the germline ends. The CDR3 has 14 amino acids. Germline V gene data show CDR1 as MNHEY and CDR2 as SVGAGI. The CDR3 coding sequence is TGTGCCAGCAGTTATCAGGGATCTAACTATGGCTACACCTTC. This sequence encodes CASSYQGSNYGYTF.

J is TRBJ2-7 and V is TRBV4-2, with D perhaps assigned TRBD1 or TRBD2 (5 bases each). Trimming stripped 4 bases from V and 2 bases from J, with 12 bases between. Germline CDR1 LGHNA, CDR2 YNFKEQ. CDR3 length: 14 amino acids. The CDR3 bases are TGTGCCAGCAGCCCCGGGACCGGCACCTACGAGCAGTACTTC. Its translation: CASSPGTGTYEQYF.

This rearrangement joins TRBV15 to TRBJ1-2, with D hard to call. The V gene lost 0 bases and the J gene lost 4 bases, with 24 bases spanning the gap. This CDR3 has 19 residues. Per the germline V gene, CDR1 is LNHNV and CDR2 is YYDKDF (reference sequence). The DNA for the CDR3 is TGTGCCACCAGCAGAGATTTGGTGTCGAAACTTATACCCGTCTATGGCTACACCTTC. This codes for CATSRDLVSKLIPVYGYTF. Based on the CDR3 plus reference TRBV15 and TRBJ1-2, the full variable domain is DAMVIQNPRYQVTQFGKPVTLSCSQTLNHNVMYWYQQKSSQAPKLLFHYYDKDFNNEADTPDNFQSRRPNTSFCFLDIRSPGLGDTAMYLCATSRDLVSKLIPVYGYTFGSGTRLTVV.

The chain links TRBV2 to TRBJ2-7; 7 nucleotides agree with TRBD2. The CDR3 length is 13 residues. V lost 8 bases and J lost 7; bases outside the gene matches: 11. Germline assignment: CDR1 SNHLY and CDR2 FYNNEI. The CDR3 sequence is CASWGGGPREQYF. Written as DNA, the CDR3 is TGTGCCAGCTGGGGGGGAGGGCCGAGAGAGCAGTACTTC.

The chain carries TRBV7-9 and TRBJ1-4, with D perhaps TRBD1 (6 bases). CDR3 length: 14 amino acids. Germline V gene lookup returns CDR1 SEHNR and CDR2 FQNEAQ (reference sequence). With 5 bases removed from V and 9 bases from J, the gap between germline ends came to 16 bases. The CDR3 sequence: CASSPQGQLQKLFF. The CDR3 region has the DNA TGTGCCAGCAGCCCACAGGGTCAACTTCAAAAACTGTTTTTT. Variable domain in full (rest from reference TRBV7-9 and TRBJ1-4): DTGVSQNPRHKITKRGQNVTFRCDPISEHNRLYWYRQTLGQGPEFLTYFQNEAQLEKSRLLSDRFSAERPKGSFSTLEIQRTEQGDSAMYLCASSPQGQLQKLFFGSGTQLSVL.

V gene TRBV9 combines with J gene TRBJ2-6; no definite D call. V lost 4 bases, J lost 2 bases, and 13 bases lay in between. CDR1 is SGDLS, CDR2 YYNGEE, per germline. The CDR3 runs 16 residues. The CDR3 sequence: CASSLRVDTGANVLTF. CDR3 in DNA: TGTGCCAGCAGCCTACGGGTTGACACTGGGGCCAACGTCCTGACTTTC.

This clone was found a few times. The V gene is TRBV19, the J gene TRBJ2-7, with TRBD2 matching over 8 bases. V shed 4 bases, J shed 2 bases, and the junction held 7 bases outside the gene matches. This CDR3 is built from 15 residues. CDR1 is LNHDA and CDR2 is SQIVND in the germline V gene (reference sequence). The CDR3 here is CASSTIAGTTYEQYF. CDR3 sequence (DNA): TGTGCCAGTAGTACAATAGCGGGAACAACCTACGAGCAGTACTTC.

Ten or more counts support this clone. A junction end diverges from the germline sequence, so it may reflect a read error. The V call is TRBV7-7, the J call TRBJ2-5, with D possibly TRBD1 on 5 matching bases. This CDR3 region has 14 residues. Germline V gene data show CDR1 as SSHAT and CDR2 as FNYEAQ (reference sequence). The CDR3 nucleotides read TGTGCTAGCAGCTTCGGCTTAGGGGCGGAGACCCAGTACTTC. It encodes CASSFGLGAETQYF.

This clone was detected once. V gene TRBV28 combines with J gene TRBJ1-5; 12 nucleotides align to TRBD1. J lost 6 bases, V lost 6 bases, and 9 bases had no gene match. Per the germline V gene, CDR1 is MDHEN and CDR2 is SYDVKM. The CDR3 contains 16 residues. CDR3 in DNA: TGTGCCAGCAGGCGCGGGACAGGGGGCGGAGGTCAGCCCCAGCATTTT. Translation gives CASRRGTGGGGQPQHF.

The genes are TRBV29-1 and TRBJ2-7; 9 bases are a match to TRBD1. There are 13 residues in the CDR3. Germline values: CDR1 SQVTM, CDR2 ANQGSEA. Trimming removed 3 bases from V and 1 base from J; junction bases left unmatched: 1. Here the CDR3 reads CSVDGTGSYEQYF. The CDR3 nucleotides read TGCAGCGTTGATGGGACAGGGTCCTACGAGCAGTACTTC.

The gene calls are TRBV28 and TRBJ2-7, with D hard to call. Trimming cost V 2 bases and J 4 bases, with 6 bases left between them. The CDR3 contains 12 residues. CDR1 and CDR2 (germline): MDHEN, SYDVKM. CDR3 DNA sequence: TGTGCCAGCAGTTTAGATAGGTACGAGCAGTACTTC. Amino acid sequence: CASSLDRYEQYF.

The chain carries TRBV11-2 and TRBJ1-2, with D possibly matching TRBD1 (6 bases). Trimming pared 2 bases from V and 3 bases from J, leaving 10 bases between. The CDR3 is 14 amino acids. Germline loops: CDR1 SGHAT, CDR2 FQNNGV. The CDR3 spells CASSLRRQDYGYTF. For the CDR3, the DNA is TGTGCCAGCAGCTTAAGACGACAGGACTATGGCTACACCTTC.

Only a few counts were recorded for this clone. The CDR3 DNA follows: TGCGCCAGGAAAGGGGGACCGTATAGCAATCAGCCCCAGCATTTT. Residues: CARKGGPYSNQPQHF. The chain is built from TRBV10-1 and TRBJ1-5, with a tentative D call TRBD1 (6 bases). The CDR3 has 15 residues. V lost 9 bases and J lost 0, with 15 bases in between. The germline V gene encodes CDR1 WNHNN and CDR2 SYGVQD (reference sequence).

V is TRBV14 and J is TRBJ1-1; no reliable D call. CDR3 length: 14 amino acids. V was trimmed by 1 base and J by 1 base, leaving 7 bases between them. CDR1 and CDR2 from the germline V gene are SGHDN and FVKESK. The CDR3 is CASSQGRGNTEAFF. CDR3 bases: TGTGCCAGCAGCCAAGGTCGAGGGAACACTGAAGCTTTCTTT.

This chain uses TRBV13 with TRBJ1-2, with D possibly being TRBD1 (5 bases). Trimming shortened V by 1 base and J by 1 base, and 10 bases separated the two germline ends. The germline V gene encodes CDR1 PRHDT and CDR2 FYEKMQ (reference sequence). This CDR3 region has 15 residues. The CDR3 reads CASSLAPGLNYGYTF. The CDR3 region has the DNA TGTGCCAGCAGCTTAGCCCCGGGACTTAACTATGGCTACACCTTC.

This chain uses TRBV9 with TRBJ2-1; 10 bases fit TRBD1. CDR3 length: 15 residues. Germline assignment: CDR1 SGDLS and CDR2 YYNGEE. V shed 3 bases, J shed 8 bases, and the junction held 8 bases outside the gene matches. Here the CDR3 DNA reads TGTGCCAGCAGCGCCGGGACAGGGGTCGTCGATGAGCAGTTCTTC. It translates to CASSAGTGVVDEQFF.

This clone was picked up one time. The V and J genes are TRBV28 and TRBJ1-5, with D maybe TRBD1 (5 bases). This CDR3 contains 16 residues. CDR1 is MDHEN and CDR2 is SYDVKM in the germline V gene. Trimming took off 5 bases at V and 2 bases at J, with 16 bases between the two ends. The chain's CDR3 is CASSGDPSYGNQPQHF. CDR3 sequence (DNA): TGTGCCAGCAGTGGGGACCCCTCTTATGGCAATCAGCCCCAGCATTTT.

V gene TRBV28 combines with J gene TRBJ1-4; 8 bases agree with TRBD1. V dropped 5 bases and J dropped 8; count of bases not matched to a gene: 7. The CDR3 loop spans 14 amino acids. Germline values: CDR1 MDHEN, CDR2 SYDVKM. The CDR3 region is CASSPGTGREKLFF. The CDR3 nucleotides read TGTGCCAGCAGTCCCGGGACAGGCCGGGAAAAACTGTTTTTT.

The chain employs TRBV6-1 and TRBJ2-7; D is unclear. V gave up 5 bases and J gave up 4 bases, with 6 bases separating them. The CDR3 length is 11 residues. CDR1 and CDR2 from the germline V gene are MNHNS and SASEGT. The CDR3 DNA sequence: TGTGCCAGCAGTAACTCGTACGAGCAGTACTTC. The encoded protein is CASSNSYEQYF.

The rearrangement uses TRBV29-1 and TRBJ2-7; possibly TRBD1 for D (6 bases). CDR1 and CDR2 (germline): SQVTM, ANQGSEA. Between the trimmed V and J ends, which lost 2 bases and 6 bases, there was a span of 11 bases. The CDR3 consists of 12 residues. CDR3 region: CSVETGPGEQYF. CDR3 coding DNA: TGCAGCGTTGAAACAGGGCCAGGCGAGCAGTACTTC.

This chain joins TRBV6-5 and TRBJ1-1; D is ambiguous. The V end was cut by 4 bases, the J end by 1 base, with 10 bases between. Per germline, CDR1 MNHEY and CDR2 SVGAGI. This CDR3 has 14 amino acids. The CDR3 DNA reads TGTGCCAGCAGTTTTGGAGGCGCGAACACTGAAGCTTTCTTT. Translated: CASSFGGANTEAFF.

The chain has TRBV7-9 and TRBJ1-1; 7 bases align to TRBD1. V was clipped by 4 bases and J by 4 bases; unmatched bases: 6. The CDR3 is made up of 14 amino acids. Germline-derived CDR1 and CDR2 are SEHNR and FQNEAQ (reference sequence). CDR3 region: CASSWDSGGTEAFF. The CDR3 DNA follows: TGTGCCAGCAGCTGGGACAGCGGGGGCACTGAAGCTTTCTTT.

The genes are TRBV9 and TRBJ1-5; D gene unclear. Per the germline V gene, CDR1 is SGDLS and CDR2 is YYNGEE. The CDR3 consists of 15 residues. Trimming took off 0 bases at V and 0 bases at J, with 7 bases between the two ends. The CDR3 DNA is TGTGCCAGCAGCGTAGGGGGAAATAGCAATCAGCCCCAGCATTTT. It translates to CASSVGGNSNQPQHF.

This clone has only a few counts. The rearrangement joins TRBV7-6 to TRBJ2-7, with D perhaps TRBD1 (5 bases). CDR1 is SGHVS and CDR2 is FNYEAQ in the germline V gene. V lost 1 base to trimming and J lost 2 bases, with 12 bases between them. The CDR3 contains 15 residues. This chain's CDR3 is CASSLEWGRTYEQYF. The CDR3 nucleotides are TGTGCCAGCAGCTTAGAGTGGGGCAGAACCTACGAGCAGTACTTC.

CDR3 sequence (DNA): TGTGCCAGCAGCCATCTGACGAGGGACAGGTCCAACTATGGCTACACCTTC. Amino acids: CASSHLTRDRSNYGYTF. The chain employs TRBV4-2 and TRBJ1-2; 8 bases align to TRBD1. With 3 bases clipped from V and 2 bases from J, the junction kept 11 bases outside the gene matches. The CDR3 has 17 residues. Looked up from germline, CDR1 is LGHNA and CDR2 is YNFKEQ.